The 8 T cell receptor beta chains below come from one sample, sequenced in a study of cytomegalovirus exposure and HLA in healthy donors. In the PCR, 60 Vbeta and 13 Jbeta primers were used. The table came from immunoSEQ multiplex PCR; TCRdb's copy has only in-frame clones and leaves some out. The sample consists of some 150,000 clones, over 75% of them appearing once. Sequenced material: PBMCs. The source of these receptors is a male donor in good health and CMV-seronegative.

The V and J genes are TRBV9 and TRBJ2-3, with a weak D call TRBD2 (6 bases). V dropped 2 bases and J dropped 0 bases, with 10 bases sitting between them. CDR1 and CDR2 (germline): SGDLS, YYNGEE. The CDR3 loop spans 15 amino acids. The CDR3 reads CASSVNSGSTDTQYF. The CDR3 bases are TGTGCCAGCAGCGTGAATAGCGGTAGCACAGATACGCAGTATTTT.

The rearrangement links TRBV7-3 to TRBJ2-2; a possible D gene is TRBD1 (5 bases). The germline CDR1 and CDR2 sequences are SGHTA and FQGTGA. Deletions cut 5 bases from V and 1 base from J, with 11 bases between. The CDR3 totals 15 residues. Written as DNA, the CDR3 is TGTGCCAGCAGCCGAATAACAGGGAACACCGGGGAGCTGTTTTTT. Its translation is CASSRITGNTGELFF.

The CDR3 spells CASSLGSGYNEQFF. In nucleotides, the CDR3 is TGCGCCAGCAGCTTGGGGAGCGGCTACAATGAGCAGTTCTTC. V gene TRBV5-1 combines with J gene TRBJ2-1, with D possibly being TRBD2 (5 bases). The V gene lost 0 bases and the J gene lost 3 bases, with 7 bases spanning the gap. The CDR3 sequence is 14 residues long. Germline V lookup: CDR1 SGHRS, CDR2 YFSETQ.

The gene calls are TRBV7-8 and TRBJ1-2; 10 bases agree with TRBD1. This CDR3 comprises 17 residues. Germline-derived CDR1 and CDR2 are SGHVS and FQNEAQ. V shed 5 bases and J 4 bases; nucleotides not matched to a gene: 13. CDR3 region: CASSETTGTGDFYGYTF. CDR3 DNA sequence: TGTGCCAGCAGCGAAACGACCGGGACAGGGGATTTCTATGGCTACACCTTC.

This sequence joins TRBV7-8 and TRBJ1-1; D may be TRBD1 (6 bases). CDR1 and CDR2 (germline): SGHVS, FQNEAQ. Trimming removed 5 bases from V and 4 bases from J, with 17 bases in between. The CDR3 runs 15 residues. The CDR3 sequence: CASSPRAGAVTEAFF. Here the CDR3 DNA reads TGTGCCAGCAGCCCACGGGCAGGGGCGGTCACTGAAGCTTTCTTT. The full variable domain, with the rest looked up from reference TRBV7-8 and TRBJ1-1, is GAGVSQSPRYKVAKRGQDVALRCDPISGHVSLFWYQQALGQGPEFLTYFQNEAQLDKSGLPSDRFFAERPEGSVSTLKIQRTQQEDSAVYLCASSPRAGAVTEAFFGQGTRLTVV.

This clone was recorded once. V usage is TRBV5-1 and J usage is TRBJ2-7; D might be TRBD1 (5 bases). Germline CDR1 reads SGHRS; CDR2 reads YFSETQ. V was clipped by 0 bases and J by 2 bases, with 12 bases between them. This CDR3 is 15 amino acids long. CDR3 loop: CASSLVVGATYEQYF. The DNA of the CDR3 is TGCGCCAGCAGCTTGGTAGTAGGGGCGACCTACGAGCAGTACTTC.

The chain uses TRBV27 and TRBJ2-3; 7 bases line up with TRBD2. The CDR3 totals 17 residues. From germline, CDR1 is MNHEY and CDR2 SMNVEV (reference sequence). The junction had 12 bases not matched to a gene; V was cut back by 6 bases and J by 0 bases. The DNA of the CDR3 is TGTGCCAGCAGCCCAGGTCGTCTAGCGGACAGCACAGATACGCAGTATTTT. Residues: CASSPGRLADSTDTQYF.

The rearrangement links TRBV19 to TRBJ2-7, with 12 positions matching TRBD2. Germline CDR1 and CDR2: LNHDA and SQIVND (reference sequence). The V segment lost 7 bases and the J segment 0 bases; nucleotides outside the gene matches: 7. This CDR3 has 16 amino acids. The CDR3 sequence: CASTRTSGDSSYEQYF. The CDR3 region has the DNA TGTGCCAGTACCCGGACTAGCGGGGATAGCTCCTACGAGCAGTACTTC. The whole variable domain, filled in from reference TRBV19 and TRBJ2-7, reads DGGITQSPKYLFRKEGQNVTLSCEQNLNHDAMYWYRQDPGQGLRLIYYSQIVNDFQKGDIAEGYSVSREKKESFPLTVTSAQKNPTAFYLCASTRTSGDSSYEQYFGPGTRLTVT.